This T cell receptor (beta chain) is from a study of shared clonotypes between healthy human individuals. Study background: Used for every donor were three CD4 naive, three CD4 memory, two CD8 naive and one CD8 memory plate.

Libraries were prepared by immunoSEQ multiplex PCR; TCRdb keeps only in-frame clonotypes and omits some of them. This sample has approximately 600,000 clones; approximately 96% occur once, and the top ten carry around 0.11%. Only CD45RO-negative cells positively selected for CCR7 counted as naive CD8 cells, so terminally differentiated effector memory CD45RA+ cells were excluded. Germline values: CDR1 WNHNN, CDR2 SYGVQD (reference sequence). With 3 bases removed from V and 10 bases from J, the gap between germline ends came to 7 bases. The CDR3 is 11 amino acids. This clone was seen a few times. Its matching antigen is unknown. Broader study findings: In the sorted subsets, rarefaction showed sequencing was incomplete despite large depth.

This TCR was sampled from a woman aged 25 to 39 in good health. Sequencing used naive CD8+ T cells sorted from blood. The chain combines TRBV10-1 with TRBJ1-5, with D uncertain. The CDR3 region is CASSDLDPQHF. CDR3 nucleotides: TGCGCCAGCAGTGACCTGGATCCCCAGCATTTT.